The 21 T cell receptor beta chains listed next were all sequenced from one sample in a study of blood T cell repertoires in COVID-19. Clones were sequenced by immunoSEQ multiplex PCR, and TCRdb holds only the in-frame ones, with some missing. This table has 45,000 or so clones, 86% appearing once. The material sequenced was peripheral blood. These TCRs come from a woman aged 55 to 70 with acute or convalescent COVID-19.

V and J are TRBV5-1 and TRBJ2-5; TRBD2 is a possible D gene (7 bases). Trimming took off 5 bases at V and 4 bases at J, with 18 bases between the two ends. Germline V CDR1 and CDR2: SGHRS, YFSETQ. The CDR3 runs to 15 residues. CDR3 sequence: CASSRFPGGRETQYF. The CDR3 coding sequence is TGCGCCAGCAGTCGGTTTCCGGGGGGCCGAGAGACCCAGTACTTC. The full variable domain, with the rest looked up from reference TRBV5-1 and TRBJ2-5, is KAGVTQTPRYLIKTRGQQVTLSCSPISGHRSVSWYQQTPGQGLQFLFEYFSETQRNKGNFPGRFSGRQFSNSRSEMNVSTLELGDSALYLCASSRFPGGRETQYFGPGTRLLVL.

This chain connects TRBV18 to TRBJ1-6; D perhaps matches TRBD1 (6 bases). The V gene's germline CDR1 is KGHSH and CDR2 LQKENI. The CDR3 consists of 14 residues. Trimming took off 2 bases at V and 6 bases at J, with 8 bases between the two ends. The CDR3 coding sequence is TGTGCCAGCTCACCAGCCAGGGGTAATTCACCCCTCCACTTT. Its translation is CASSPARGNSPLHF.

V and J are TRBV25-1 and TRBJ2-6; no definite D call. The CDR3 has 14 amino acids. CDR1 is MGHDK, CDR2 SYGVNS, per germline. Trimming shortened V by 8 bases and J by 0 bases, and 8 bases separated the two germline ends. The CDR3 protein is CASGPSSGANVLTF. The CDR3 region has the DNA TGTGCCAGCGGGCCAAGCTCTGGGGCCAACGTCCTGACTTTC.

The CDR3 loop is CASSLAAGMDSYEQYF. The DNA for the CDR3 is TGTGCCAGCAGCTTGGCGGCAGGTATGGACTCCTACGAGCAGTACTTC. The genes are TRBV5-4 and TRBJ2-7; D ambiguous. From germline, CDR1 is SGHNT and CDR2 YYREEE (reference sequence). The V end was cut by 0 bases, the J end by 0 bases, with 13 bases between. The CDR3 is 16 residues long.

The chain links TRBV7-8 to TRBJ2-7, with D possibly TRBD1 on 6 matching bases. CDR1 is SGHVS, CDR2 FQNEAQ, per germline. V was clipped by 1 base and J by 0 bases, with 10 bases between them. This CDR3 has 15 residues. This CDR3 reads CASSLEGDTSYEQYF. The CDR3, as DNA: TGTGCCAGCAGCTTAGAAGGGGACACCTCCTACGAGCAGTACTTC.

This chain links TRBV19 with TRBJ1-5; TRBD1 might be the D (5 bases). CDR3 length: 14 amino acids. Looked up from germline, CDR1 is LNHDA and CDR2 is SQIVND (reference sequence). Trimming took off 2 bases at V and 6 bases at J, with 11 bases between the two ends. The CDR3 bases are TGTGCCAGTAGTATAATATGGAGGGGTCAGCCCCAGCATTTT. This gives the protein CASSIIWRGQPQHF.

This rearrangement joins TRBV7-9 to TRBJ1-1; no definite D call. V was cut by 5 bases and J by 1 base, with 17 bases left in between. CDR1 and CDR2 (germline): SEHNR, FQNEAQ (reference sequence). This CDR3 is 16 amino acids long. Written as DNA, the CDR3 is TGTGCCAGCAGCCTCGGTCCCGAGGGAACGAACACTGAAGCTTTCTTT. Amino acid sequence: CASSLGPEGTNTEAFF.

For the CDR3, the DNA is TGTGCCAGCAGTTACTCGAGGGTTATTCACACTGAAGCTTTCTTT. Translated: CASSYSRVIHTEAFF. The chain couples TRBV6-5 to TRBJ1-1; D gene uncertain. Germline CDR1 MNHEY, CDR2 SVGAGI. The ends were cut back, 0 bases at V and 3 bases at J, with 11 bases in the middle. CDR3 length: 15 residues.

Here the CDR3 reads CASSQGYNQPQHF. The CDR3 region has the DNA TGTGCCAGTTCCCAGGGGTACAATCAGCCCCAGCATTTT. V and J are TRBV2 and TRBJ1-5, with D perhaps TRBD1 (6 bases). V was cut by 9 bases and J by 3 bases, with 12 bases left in between. Germline V gene data show CDR1 as SNHLY and CDR2 as FYNNEI. The CDR3 covers 13 residues.

J is TRBJ2-3 and V is TRBV6-5; 8 bases match TRBD1. This CDR3 has 15 residues. Germline V lookup: CDR1 MNHEY, CDR2 SVGAGI. The V segment lost 6 bases and the J segment 0 bases; nucleotides outside the gene matches: 5. CDR3 region: CASRAWDRSTDTQYF. The CDR3 region has the DNA TGTGCCAGCAGAGCTTGGGACAGGAGCACAGATACGCAGTATTTT.

The V and J genes are TRBV5-4 and TRBJ2-5, with TRBD1 as a possible D gene (6 bases). The CDR3 is made up of 16 amino acids. V was clipped by 4 bases and J by 4 bases, with 20 bases between them. The germline gives CDR1 SGHNT, CDR2 YYREEE (reference sequence). CDR3 residues: CASSPGGGRGIETQYF. The CDR3 DNA reads as TGTGCCAGCAGCCCGGGCGGCGGCAGGGGAATAGAGACCCAGTACTTC.

This clone was recorded only once. V is TRBV28 and J is TRBJ1-5; possibly TRBD1 for D (6 bases). V gave up 6 bases and J gave up 6 bases, with 15 bases separating them. Germline V gives CDR1 MDHEN, CDR2 SYDVKM. The CDR3 is 14 amino acids. The CDR3 nucleotides are TGTGCCAGCAGGATAGGTTCAGGGGTTCAGCCCCAGCATTTT. The encoded protein is CASRIGSGVQPQHF.

The rearrangement uses TRBV15 and TRBJ1-1, with a possible D match to TRBD1 (6 bases). Trimming removed 3 bases at V and 8 bases at J, with 13 bases between. Germline CDR1 is LNHNV and CDR2 is YYDKDF (reference sequence). The CDR3 totals 13 residues. CDR3 bases: TGTGCCACCAGCAGGGTCCAGGGGCAGGAAGCTTTCTTT. It is translated as CATSRVQGQEAFF.

This rearrangement joins TRBV4-1 to TRBJ1-1; TRBD1 might be the D (5 bases). The germline V gene has CDR1 MGHRA and CDR2 YSYEKL. Trimming removed 2 bases from V and 6 bases from J, with 19 bases in between. This CDR3 comprises 16 residues. The DNA for the CDR3 is TGCGCCAGCAGCCAATCTAACCGGGGGGATACGCCTGAAGCTTTCTTT. It specifies CASSQSNRGDTPEAFF.

The rearrangement links TRBV7-9 to TRBJ1-2; D is perhaps TRBD1 (6 bases). Trimming stripped 1 base from V and 11 bases from J, with 11 bases between. This CDR3 is 12 amino acids long. CDR1 is SEHNR, CDR2 FQNEAQ, per germline (reference sequence). The CDR3 protein is CASSLEGVYYTF. The DNA for the CDR3 is TGTGCCAGCAGCTTAGAGGGGGTTTATTACACCTTC.

V and J are TRBV19 and TRBJ2-1, with 9 positions matching TRBD2. The trim removed 4 bases at V and 4 bases at J, leaving 5 bases unmatched. The length of the CDR3 is 15 residues. Per the germline V gene, CDR1 is LNHDA and CDR2 is SQIVND (reference sequence). Here the CDR3 reads CASSRAGGVYNEQFF. As DNA, the CDR3 is TGTGCCAGTAGTAGGGCGGGAGGGGTATACAATGAGCAGTTCTTC.

The chain couples TRBV9 to TRBJ2-5; D is unclear. The ends were cut back, 0 bases at V and 2 bases at J, with 5 bases in the middle. The CDR3 is 13 amino acids. Per germline, CDR1 SGDLS and CDR2 YYNGEE. The CDR3 here is CASSVASQETQYF. The CDR3 DNA sequence: TGTGCCAGCAGCGTAGCCAGTCAAGAGACCCAGTACTTC.

The rearrangement links TRBV9 to TRBJ1-2; weak D call: TRBD1 (6 bases). Trimming removed 0 bases at V and 7 bases at J, with 13 bases between. CDR1 is SGDLS and CDR2 is YYNGEE in the germline V gene. The CDR3 runs to 14 residues. CDR3 bases: TGTGCCAGCAGCGTAGGACAGGCGCGAGGTGGCTACACCTTC. Its translation is CASSVGQARGGYTF.

The chain has TRBV4-1 and TRBJ2-7; 14 nucleotides match TRBD2. This CDR3 comprises 14 residues. The J segment lost 6 bases and the V segment lost 4 bases, leaving 2 bases of the junction unmatched. CDR1 is MGHRA and CDR2 is YSYEKL in the germline V gene. CDR3 bases: TGCGCCAGCAGCCGCGGGACTAGCGGGAGCGAGCAGTACTTC. Protein: CASSRGTSGSEQYF.

The chain combines TRBV10-2 with TRBJ1-1, with 7 bases that match TRBD1. V lost 2 bases to trimming and J lost 10 bases; unmatched junction nucleotides: 7. The CDR3 spans 13 residues. Per the germline V gene, CDR1 is WSHSY and CDR2 is SAAADI. The DNA for the CDR3 is TGCGCCAGCAGTGAGGTGACAGGGTTAGGAGCTTTCTTT. This codes for CASSEVTGLGAFF.

The rearrangement links TRBV2 to TRBJ2-2; a weak D match, TRBD1 (6 bases). V was clipped by 7 bases and J by 0 bases, with 9 bases between them. CDR1 and CDR2 (germline): SNHLY, FYNNEI. The CDR3 contains 14 residues. The CDR3 nucleotides are TGTGCCAGCAAGTACAGGGCGAACACCGGGGAGCTGTTTTTT. This translates into CASKYRANTGELFF.